This T cell receptor (beta chain) was sequenced in a study of early T cells in non-severe SARS-CoV-2 infection. Tagging with unique molecular identifiers was applied to individual cDNA molecules. MiXCR, run by TCRdb on the 5' RACE reads, gives a single entry per CDR3 protein. The data contain tens of thousands of distinct CDR3 sequences, over 4.5% of them seen just once; the ten biggest clones take up about 8%. This clonotype was recorded at least ten times. V trimming: 6 bases; J trimming: 5 bases; junction bases outside the gene matches: 9. CDR3 size: 14 residues. The germline gives CDR1 SGHRS, CDR2 YFSETQ.

This chain links TRBV5-1 with TRBJ2-7, with TRBD2 matching 9 bases. The receptor was derived from an adult who was a healthcare worker with PCR-confirmed SARS-CoV-2 infection or an uninfected control (not recorded which). The source material was whole blood. CDR3 amino acids: CASMTVAGAHEQYF. In DNA form, the CDR3 reads TGCGCCAGCATGACGGTAGCGGGAGCCCACGAGCAGTACTTC.